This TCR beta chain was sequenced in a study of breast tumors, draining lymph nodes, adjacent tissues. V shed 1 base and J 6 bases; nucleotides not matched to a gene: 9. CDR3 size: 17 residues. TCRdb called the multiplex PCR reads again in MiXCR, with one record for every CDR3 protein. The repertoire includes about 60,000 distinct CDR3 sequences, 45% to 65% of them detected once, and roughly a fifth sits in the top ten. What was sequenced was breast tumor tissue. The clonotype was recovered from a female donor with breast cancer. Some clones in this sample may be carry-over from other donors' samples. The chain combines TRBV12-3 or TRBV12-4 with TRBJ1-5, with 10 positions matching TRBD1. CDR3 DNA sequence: TGTGCCAGCAGTTTAGAGGGACAGGGGATCTTTCGTCAGCCCCAGCATTTT. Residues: CASSLEGQGIFRQPQHF.